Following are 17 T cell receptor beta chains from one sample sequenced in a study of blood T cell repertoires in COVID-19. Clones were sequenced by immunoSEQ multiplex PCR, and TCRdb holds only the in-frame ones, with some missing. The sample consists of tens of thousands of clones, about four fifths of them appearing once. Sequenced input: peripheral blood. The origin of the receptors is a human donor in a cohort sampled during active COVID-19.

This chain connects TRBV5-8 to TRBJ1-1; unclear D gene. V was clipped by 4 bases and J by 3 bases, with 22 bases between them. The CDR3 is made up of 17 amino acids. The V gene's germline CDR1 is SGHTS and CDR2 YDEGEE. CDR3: CASSPPPFGVSDTEAFF. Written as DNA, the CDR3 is TGTGCCAGCAGCCCCCCGCCCTTCGGGGTTTCGGACACTGAAGCTTTCTTT.

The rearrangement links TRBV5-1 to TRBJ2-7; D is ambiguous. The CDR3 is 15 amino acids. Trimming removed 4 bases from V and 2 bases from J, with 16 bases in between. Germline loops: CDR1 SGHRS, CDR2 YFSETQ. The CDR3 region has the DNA TGCGCCAGCAGCCCTGGGCCTGCCACCCCCTACGAGCAGTACTTC. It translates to CASSPGPATPYEQYF.

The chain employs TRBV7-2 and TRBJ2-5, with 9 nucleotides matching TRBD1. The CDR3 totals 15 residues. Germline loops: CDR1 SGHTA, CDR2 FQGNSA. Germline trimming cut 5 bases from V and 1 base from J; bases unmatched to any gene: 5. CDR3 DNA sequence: TGTGCCAGCAGCGGGAACAGGGGGCGCCAAGAGACCCAGTACTTC. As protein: CASSGNRGRQETQYF. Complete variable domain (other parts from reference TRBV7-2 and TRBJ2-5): GAGVSQSPSNKVTEKGKDVELRCDPISGHTALYWYRQSLGQGLEFLIYFQGNSAPDKSGLPSDRFSAERTGGSVSTLTIQRTQQEDSAVYLCASSGNRGRQETQYFGPGTRLLVL.

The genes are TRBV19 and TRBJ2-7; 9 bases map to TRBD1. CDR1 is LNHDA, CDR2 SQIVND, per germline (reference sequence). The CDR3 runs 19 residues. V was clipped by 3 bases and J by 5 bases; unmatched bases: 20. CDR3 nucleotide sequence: TGTGCCAGTAGTATTGGTGGGACAGGGAAACCCATGGCCCTCGACGAGCAGTACTTC. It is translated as CASSIGGTGKPMALDEQYF.

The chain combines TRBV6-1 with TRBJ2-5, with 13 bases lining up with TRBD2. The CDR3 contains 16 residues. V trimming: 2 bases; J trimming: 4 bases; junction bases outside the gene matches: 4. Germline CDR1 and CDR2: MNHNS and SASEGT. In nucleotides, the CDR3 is TGTGCCAGCAGTGAAACGAGACTAGCGGGGGGAGAGACCCAGTACTTC. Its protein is CASSETRLAGGETQYF.

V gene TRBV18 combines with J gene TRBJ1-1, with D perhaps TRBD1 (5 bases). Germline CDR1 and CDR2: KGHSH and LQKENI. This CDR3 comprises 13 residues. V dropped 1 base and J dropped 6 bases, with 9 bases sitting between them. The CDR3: CASSPRAGPEAFF. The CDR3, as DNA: TGTGCCAGCTCACCACGAGCAGGGCCTGAAGCTTTCTTT.

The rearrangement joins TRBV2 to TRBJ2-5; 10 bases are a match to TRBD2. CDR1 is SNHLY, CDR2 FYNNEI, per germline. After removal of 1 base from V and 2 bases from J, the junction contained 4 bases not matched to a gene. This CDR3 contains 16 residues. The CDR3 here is CASSEGAGGGQETQYF. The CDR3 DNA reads TGTGCCAGCAGTGAAGGAGCGGGGGGGGGTCAAGAGACCCAGTACTTC.

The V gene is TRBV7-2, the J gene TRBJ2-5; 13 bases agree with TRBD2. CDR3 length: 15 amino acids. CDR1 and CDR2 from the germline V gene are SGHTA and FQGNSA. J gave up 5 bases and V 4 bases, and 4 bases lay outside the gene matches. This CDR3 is CASSSTSGRAETQYF. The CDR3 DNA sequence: TGTGCCAGCAGCTCCACTAGCGGGAGGGCGGAGACCCAGTACTTC.

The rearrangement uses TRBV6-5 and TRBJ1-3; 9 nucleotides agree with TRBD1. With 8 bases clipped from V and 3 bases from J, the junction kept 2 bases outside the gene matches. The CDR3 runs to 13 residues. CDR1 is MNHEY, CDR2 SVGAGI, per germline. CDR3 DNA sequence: TGTGCCAGCGGGACAGGGTATGGAAACACCATATATTTT. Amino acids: CASGTGYGNTIYF.

For the CDR3, the DNA is TGTGCCAGCTCACCAAGAACAGGCCTTAGCAATCAGCCCCAGCATTTT. Encoded protein: CASSPRTGLSNQPQHF. This chain links TRBV18 with TRBJ1-5; a possible D gene is TRBD1 (5 bases). The ends were cut back, 2 bases at V and 0 bases at J, with 11 bases in the middle. CDR1 and CDR2 (germline): KGHSH, LQKENI. The CDR3 has 16 amino acids.

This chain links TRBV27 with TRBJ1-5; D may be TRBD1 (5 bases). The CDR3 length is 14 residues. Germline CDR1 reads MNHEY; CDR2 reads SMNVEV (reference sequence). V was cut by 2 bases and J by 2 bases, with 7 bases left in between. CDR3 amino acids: CASSLQGRNQPQHF. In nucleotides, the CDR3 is TGTGCCAGCAGTTTACAGGGTCGCAATCAGCCCCAGCATTTT.

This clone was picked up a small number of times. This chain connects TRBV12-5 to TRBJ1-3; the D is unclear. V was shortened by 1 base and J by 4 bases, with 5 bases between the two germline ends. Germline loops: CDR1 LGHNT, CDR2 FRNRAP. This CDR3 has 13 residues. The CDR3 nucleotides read TGTGCTAGTGGTTTGGGGCAGGGAAACACCATATATTTT. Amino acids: CASGLGQGNTIYF.

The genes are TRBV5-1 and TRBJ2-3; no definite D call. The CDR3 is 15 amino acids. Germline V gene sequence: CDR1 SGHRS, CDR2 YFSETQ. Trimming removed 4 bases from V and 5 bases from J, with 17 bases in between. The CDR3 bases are TGCGCCAGCAGCCCCATGACCGAGGCCAGAGATACGCAGTATTTT. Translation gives CASSPMTEARDTQYF. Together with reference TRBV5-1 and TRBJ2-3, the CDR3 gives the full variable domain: KAGVTQTPRYLIKTRGQQVTLSCSPISGHRSVSWYQQTPGQGLQFLFEYFSETQRNKGNFPGRFSGRQFSNSRSEMNVSTLELGDSALYLCASSPMTEARDTQYFGPGTRLTVL.

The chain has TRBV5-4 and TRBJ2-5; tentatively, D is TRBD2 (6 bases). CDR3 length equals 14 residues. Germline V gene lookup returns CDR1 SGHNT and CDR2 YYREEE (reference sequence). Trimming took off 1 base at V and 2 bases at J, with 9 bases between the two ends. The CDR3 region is CASSLRSGQETQYF. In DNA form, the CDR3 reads TGTGCCAGCAGCTTGAGGAGCGGGCAAGAGACCCAGTACTTC.

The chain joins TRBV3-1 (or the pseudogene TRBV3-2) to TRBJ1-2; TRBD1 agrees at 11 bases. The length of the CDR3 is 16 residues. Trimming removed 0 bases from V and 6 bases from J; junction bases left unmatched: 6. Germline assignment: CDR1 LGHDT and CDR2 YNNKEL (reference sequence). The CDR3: CASSQEFGQGANGYTF. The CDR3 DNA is TGTGCCAGCAGCCAAGAGTTCGGACAGGGGGCCAATGGCTACACCTTC.

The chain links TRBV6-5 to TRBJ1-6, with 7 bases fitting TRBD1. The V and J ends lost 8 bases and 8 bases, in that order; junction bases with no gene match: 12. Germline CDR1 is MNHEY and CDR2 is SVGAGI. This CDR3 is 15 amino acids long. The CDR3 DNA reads TGTGCCAGCCGCTACGCTAGACAGGGAGATTCACCCCTCCACTTT. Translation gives CASRYARQGDSPLHF.

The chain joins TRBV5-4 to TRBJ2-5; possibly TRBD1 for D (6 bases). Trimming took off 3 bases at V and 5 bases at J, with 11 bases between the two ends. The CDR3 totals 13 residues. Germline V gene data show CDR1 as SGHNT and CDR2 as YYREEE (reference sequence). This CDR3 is CASSYTGIETQYF. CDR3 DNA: TGTGCCAGCAGCTACACAGGGATCGAGACCCAGTACTTC.